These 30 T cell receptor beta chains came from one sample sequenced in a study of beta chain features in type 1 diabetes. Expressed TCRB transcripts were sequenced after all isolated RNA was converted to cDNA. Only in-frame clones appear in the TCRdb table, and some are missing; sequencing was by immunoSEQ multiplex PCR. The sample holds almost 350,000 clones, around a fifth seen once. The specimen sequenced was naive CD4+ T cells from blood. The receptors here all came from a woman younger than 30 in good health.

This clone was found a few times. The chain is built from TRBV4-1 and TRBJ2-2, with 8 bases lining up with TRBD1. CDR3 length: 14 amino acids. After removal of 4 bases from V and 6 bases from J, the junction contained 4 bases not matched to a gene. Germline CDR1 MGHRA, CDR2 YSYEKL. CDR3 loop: CASSLPDRAGELFF. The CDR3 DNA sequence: TGCGCCAGCAGCCTTCCGGACAGGGCCGGGGAGCTGTTTTTT.

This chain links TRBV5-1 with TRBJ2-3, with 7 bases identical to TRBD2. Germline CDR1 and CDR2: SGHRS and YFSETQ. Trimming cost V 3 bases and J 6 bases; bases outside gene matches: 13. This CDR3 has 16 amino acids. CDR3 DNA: TGCGCCAGCAGCTCGCCTTCCGGGACTACGATCGATACGCAGTATTTT. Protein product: CASSSPSGTTIDTQYF.

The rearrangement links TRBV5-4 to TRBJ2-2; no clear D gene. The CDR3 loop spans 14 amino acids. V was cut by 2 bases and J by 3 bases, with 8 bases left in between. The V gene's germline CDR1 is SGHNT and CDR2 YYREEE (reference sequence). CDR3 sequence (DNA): TGTGCCAGCAGCTTACGAGTGGACACCGGGGAGCTGTTTTTT. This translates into CASSLRVDTGELFF.

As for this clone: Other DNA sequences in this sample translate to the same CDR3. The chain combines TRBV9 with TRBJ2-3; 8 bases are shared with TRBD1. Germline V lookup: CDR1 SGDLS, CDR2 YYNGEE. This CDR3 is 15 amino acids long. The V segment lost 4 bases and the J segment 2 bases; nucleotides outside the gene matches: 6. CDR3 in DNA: TGTGCCAGCAGCCCAAGACAGGGGAACACAGATACGCAGTATTTT. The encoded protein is CASSPRQGNTDTQYF.

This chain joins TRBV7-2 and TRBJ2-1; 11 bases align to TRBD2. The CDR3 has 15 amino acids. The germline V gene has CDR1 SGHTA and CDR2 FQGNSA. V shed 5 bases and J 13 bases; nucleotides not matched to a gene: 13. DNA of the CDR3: TGTGCCAGCAGCCGGGAGGGTGTAGCGGGGGGGCATCAGTTCTTC. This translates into CASSREGVAGGHQFF.

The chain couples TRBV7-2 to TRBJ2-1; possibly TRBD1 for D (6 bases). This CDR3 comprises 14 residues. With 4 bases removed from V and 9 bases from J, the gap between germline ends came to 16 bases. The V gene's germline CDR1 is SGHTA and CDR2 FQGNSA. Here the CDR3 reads CASSYRDKKAEQFF. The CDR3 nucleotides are TGTGCCAGCAGCTACCGGGACAAAAAGGCTGAGCAGTTCTTC.

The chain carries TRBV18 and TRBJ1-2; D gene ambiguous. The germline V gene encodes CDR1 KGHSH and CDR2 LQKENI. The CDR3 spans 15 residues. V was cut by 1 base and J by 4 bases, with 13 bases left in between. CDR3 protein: CASSPREEVGYGYTF. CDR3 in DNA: TGTGCCAGCTCACCACGCGAAGAAGTCGGCTATGGCTACACCTTC.

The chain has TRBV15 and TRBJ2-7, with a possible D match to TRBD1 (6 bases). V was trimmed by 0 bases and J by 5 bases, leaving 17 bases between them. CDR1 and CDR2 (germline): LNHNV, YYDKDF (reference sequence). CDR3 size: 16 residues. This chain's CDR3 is CATSRDGLGQGNEQYF. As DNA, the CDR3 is TGTGCCACCAGCAGAGATGGGCTGGGCCAGGGGAACGAGCAGTACTTC.

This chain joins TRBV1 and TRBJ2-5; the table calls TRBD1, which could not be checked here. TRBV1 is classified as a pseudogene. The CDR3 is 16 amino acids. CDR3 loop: CTSSCEGDLGQETQYF. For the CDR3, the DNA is TGCACCAGCAGCTGCGAAGGGGATCTGGGACAAGAGACCCAGTACTTC.

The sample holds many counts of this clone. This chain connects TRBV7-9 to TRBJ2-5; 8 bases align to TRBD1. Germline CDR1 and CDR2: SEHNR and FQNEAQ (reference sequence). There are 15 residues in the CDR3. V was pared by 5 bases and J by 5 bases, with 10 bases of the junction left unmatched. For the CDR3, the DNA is TGTGCCAGCAGCGCAACTTCAGGGGGCGGGGAGACCCAGTACTTC. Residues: CASSATSGGGETQYF. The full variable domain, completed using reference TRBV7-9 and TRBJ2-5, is DTGVSQNPRHKITKRGQNVTFRCDPISEHNRLYWYRQTLGQGPEFLTYFQNEAQLEKSRLLSDRFSAERPKGSFSTLEIQRTEQGDSAMYLCASSATSGGGETQYFGPGTRLLVL.

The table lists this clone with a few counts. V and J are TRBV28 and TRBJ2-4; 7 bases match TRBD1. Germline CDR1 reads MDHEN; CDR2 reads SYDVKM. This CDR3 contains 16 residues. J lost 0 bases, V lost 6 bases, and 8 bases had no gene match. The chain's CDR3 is CASSATGVLAKNIQYF. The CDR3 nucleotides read TGTGCCAGCAGCGCCACAGGGGTTCTAGCCAAAAACATTCAGTACTTC.

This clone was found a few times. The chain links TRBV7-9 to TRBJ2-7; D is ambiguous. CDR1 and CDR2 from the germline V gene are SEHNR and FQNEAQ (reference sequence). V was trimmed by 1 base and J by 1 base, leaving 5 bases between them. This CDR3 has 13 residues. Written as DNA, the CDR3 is TGTGCCAGCAGCTTAGGCAGGTCCTACGAGCAGTACTTC. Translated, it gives CASSLGRSYEQYF.

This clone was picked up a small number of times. The CDR3 DNA is TGCGCCAGCAGCCCGGGACTCGCGGAGGGGCAGTACTTC. Protein sequence: CASSPGLAEGQYF. V and J are TRBV5-1 and TRBJ2-7, with D perhaps matching TRBD2 (6 bases). The ends were cut back, 4 bases at V and 9 bases at J, with 17 bases in the middle. This CDR3 comprises 13 residues. Germline V gives CDR1 SGHRS, CDR2 YFSETQ.

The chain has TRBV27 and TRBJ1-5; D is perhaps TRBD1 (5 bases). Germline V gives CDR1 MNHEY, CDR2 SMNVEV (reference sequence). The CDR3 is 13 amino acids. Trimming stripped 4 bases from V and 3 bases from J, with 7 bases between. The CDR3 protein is CASSSGINQPQHF. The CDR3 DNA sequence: TGTGCCAGCAGTTCAGGGATCAATCAGCCCCAGCATTTT.

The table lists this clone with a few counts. CDR3 sequence (DNA): TGCGCCAGCAGCCCCGGACAGGGTGAGACAGATACGCAGTATTTT. Translated: CASSPGQGETDTQYF. This chain links TRBV5-1 with TRBJ2-3; 8 nucleotides match TRBD1. This CDR3 is 15 amino acids long. V trimming: 4 bases; J trimming: 3 bases; junction bases outside the gene matches: 7. Germline CDR1 reads SGHRS; CDR2 reads YFSETQ.

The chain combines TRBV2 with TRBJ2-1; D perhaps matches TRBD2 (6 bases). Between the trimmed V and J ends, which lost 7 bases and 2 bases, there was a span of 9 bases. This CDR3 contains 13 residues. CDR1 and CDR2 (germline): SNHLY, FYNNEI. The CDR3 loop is CASTGEAYNEQFF. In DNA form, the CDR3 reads TGTGCCAGCACGGGGGAAGCCTACAATGAGCAGTTCTTC.

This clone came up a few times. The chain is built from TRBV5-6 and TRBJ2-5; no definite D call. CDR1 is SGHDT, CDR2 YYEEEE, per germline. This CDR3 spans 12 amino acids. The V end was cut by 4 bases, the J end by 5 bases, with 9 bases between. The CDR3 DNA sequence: TGTGCCAGCAGCCGTTTTGAGGAGACCCAGTACTTC. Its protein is CASSRFEETQYF. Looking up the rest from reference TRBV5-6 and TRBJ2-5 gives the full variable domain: DAGVTQSPTHLIKTRGQQVTLRCSPKSGHDTVSWYQQALGQGPQFIFQYYEEEERQRGNFPDRFSGHQFPNYSSELNVNALLLGDSALYLCASSRFEETQYFGPGTRLLVL.

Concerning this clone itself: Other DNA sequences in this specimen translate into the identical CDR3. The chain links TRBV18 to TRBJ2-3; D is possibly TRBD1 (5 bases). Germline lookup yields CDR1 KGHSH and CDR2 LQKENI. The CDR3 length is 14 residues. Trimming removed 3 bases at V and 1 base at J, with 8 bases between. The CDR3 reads CASSPQGGTDTQYF. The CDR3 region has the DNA TGTGCCAGCTCACCTCAGGGTGGCACAGATACGCAGTATTTT.

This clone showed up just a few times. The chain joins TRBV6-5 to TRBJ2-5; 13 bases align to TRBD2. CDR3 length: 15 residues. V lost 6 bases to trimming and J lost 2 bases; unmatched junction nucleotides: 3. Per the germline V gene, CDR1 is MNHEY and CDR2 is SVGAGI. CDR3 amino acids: CASSWGLAGQETQYF. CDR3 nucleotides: TGTGCCAGCAGCTGGGGACTAGCGGGACAAGAGACCCAGTACTTC.

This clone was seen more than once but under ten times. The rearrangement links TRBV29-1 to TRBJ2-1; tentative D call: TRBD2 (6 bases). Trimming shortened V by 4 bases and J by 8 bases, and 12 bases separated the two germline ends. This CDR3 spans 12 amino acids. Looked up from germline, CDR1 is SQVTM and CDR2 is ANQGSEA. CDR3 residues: CSVVGASDEQFF. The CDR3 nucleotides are TGCAGCGTTGTAGGGGCTAGCGATGAGCAGTTCTTC.

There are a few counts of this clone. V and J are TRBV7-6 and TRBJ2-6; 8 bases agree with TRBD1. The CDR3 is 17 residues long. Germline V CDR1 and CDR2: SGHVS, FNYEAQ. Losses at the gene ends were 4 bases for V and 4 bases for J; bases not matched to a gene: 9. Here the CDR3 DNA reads TGTGCCAGCAGCTCCCGGTACAGGGGGTCCGGGGCCAACGTCCTGACTTTC. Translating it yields CASSSRYRGSGANVLTF.

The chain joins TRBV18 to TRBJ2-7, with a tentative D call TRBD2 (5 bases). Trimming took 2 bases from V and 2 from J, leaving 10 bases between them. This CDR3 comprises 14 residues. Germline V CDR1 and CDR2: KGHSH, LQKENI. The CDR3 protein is CASSPGLAPYEQYF. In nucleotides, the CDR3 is TGTGCCAGCTCACCAGGGCTAGCACCCTACGAGCAGTACTTC.

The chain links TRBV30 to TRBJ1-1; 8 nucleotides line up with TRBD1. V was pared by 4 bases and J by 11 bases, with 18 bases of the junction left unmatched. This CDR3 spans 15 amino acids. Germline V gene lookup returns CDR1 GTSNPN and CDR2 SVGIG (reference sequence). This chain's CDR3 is CAWTVTGGGGMRAFF. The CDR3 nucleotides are TGTGCCTGGACCGTCACAGGGGGAGGTGGGATGAGGGCTTTCTTT.

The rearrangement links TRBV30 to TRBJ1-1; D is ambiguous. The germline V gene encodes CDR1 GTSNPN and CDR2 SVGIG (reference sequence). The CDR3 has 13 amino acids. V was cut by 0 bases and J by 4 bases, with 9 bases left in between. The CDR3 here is CAWSVAGFTEAFF. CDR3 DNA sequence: TGTGCCTGGAGTGTAGCGGGTTTCACTGAAGCTTTCTTT.

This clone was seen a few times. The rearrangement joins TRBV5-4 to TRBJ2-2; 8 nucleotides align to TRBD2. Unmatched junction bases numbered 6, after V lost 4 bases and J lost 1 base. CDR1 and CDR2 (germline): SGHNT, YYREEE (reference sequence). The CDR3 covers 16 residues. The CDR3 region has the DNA TGTGCCAGCAGCCAACAGCTAGCGGGGAACACCGGGGAGCTGTTTTTT. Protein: CASSQQLAGNTGELFF.

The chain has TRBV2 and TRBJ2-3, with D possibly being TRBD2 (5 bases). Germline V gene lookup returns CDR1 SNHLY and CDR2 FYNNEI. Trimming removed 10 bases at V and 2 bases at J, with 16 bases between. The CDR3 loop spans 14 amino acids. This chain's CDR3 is CAIPTGSDTDTQYF. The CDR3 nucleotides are TGTGCCATCCCCACGGGGTCTGACACAGATACGCAGTATTTT.

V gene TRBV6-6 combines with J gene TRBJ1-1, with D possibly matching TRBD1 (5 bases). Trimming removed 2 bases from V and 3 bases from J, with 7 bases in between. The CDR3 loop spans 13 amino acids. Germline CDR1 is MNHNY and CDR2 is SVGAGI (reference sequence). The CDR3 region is CASSYVGDTEAFF. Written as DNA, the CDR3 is TGTGCCAGCAGTTACGTAGGGGACACTGAAGCTTTCTTT.

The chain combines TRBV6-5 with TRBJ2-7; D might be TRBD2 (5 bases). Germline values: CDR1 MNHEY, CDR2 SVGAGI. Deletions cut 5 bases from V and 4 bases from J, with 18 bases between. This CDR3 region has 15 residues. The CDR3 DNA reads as TGTGCCAGCAGTGCCCTTTCGGGCGGGTGGTACGAGCAGTACTTC. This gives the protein CASSALSGGWYEQYF.

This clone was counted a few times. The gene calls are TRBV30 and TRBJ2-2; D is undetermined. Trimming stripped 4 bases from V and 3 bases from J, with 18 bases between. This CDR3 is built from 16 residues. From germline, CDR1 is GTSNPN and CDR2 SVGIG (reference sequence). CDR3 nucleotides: TGTGCCTGGAAGGCAGGTTCTAAGGTTTACACCGGGGAGCTGTTTTTT. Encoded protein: CAWKAGSKVYTGELFF.

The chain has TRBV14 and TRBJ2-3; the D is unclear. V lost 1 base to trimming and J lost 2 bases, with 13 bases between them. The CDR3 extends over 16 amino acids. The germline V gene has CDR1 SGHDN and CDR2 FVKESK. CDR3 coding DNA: TGTGCCAGCAGCCAAGCCGACTTTTCACTCACAGATACGCAGTATTTT. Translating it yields CASSQADFSLTDTQYF.